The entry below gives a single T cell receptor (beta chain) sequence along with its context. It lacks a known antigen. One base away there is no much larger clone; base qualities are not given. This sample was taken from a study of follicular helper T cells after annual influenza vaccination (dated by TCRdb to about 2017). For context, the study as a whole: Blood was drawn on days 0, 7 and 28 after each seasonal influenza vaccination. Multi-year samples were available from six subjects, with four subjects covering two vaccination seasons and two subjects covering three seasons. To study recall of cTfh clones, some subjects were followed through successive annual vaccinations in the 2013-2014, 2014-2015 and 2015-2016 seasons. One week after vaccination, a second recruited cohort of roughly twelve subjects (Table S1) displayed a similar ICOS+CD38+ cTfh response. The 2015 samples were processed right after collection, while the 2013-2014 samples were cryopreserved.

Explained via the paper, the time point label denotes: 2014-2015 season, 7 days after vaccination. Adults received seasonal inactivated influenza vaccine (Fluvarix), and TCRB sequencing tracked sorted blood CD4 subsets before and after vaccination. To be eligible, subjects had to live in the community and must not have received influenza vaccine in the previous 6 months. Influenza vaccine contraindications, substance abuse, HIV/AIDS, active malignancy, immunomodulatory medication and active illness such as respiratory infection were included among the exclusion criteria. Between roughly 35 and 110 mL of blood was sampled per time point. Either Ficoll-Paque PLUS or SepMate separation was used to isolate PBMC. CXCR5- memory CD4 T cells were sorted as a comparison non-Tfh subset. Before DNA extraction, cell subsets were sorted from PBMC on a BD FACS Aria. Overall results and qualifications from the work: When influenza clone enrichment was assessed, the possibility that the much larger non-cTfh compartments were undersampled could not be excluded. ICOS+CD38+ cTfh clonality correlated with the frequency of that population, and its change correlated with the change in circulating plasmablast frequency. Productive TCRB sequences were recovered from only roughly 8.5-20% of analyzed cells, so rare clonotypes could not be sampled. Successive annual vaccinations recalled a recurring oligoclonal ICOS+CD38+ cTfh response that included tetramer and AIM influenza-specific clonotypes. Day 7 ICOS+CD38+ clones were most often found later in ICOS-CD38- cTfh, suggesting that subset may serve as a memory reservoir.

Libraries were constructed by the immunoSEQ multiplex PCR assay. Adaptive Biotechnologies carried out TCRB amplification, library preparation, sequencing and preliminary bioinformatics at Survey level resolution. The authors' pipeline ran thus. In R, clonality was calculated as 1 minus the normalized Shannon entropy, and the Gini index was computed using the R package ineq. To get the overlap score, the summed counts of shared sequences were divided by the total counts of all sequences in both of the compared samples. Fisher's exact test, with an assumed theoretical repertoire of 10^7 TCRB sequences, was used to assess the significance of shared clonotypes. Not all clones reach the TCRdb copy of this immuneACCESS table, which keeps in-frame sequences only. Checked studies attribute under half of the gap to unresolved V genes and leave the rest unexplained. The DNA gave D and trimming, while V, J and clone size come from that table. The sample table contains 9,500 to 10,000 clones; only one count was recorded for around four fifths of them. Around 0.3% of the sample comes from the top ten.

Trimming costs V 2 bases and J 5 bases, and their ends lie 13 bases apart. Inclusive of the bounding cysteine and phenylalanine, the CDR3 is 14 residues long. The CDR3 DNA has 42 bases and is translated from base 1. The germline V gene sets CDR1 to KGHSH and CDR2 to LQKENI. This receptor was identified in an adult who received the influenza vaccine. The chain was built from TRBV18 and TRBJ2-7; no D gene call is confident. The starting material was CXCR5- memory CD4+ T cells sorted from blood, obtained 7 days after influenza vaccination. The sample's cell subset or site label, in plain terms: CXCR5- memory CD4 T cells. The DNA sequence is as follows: TGTGCCAGCTCACCAAGGCAAGGCAGACACGAGCAGTACTTC. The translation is CASSPRQGRHEQYF.